The 16 T cell receptor beta chains below come from one sample, sequenced in a study of T cell responses to AZD1222 COVID-19 vaccine. Method: immunoSEQ multiplex PCR; TCRdb's copy keeps in-frame clones and lacks some. The table includes 120,000 or so clones, roughly 87% detected once. The sample consisted of peripheral blood, taken on day 0 of MenACWY control vaccination. The receptors come from an adult in good health.

V is TRBV6-5 and J is TRBJ1-5; D is possibly TRBD1 (6 bases). The length of the CDR3 is 14 residues. Germline V lookup: CDR1 MNHEY, CDR2 SVGAGI. Trimming removed 6 bases at V and 5 bases at J, with 14 bases between. The DNA of the CDR3 is TGTGCCAGCAGGAAGGGGGGGGCCTATCAGCCCCAGCATTTT. The encoded protein is CASRKGGAYQPQHF.

This clone has a single count. The rearrangement links TRBV6-1 to TRBJ1-5; D is uncertain. Deletions cut 2 bases from V and 10 bases from J, with 12 bases between. CDR3 length: 13 residues. Per the germline V gene, CDR1 is MNHNS and CDR2 is SASEGT. This chain's CDR3 is CASSESSYVPQHF. The CDR3 DNA reads TGTGCCAGCAGTGAAAGCTCGTATGTCCCCCAGCATTTT.

The J gene is TRBJ2-7, the V gene TRBV9; the match to TRBD2 covers 10 bases. Germline loops: CDR1 SGDLS, CDR2 YYNGEE. V trimming: 3 bases; J trimming: 5 bases; junction bases outside the gene matches: 2. This CDR3 has 13 residues. The CDR3 loop is CASSDGTSDEQYF. CDR3 bases: TGTGCCAGCAGCGACGGGACTAGCGACGAGCAGTACTTC.

V usage is TRBV28 and J usage is TRBJ1-5; D gene unclear. Germline lookup yields CDR1 MDHEN and CDR2 SYDVKM. The CDR3 is 13 residues long. Trimming removed 6 bases from V and 5 bases from J, with 11 bases in between. DNA for the CDR3: TGTGCCAGCAGACGGCTTCAGGATCAGCCCCAGCATTTT. Translation: CASRRLQDQPQHF.

This chain joins TRBV7-2 and TRBJ1-2, with D unresolved. Germline V lookup: CDR1 SGHTA, CDR2 FQGNSA. The CDR3 has 14 residues. Trimming cost V 0 bases and J 2 bases, with 7 bases left between them. The CDR3 region is CASSLAAKNYGYTF. The CDR3 nucleotides are TGTGCCAGCAGCTTAGCTGCCAAAAACTATGGCTACACCTTC.

As for this clone: Other nucleotide sequences in the sample specify the same CDR3. The chain's CDR3 is CAWSVHLVTVGPGEQYF. CDR3 DNA sequence: TGTGCCTGGAGTGTACATCTGGTTACAGTCGGACCAGGGGAGCAGTACTTC. This rearrangement joins TRBV30 to TRBJ2-7; weak D call: TRBD1 (5 bases). CDR1 and CDR2 from the germline V gene are GTSNPN and SVGIG (reference sequence). V lost 0 bases and J 7 bases, leaving 25 bases between the germline ends. CDR3 length: 17 residues.

The V and J genes are TRBV9 and TRBJ2-3, with 8 bases that match TRBD1. V was pared by 3 bases and J by 6 bases, with 6 bases of the junction left unmatched. Germline loops: CDR1 SGDLS, CDR2 YYNGEE. The CDR3 consists of 14 residues. DNA of the CDR3: TGTGCCAGCAGCGGACAGGGGATGTACGATACGCAGTATTTT. It encodes CASSGQGMYDTQYF.

The rearrangement joins TRBV6-2 or TRBV6-3 to TRBJ1-1; D possibly corresponds to TRBD1 (5 bases). The V and J ends lost 3 bases and 4 bases respectively, with 9 bases between them. There are 13 residues in the CDR3. Per germline, CDR1 MNHEY and CDR2 SVGEGT. CDR3 DNA sequence: TGTGCCAGCAGTTATCGTGGGGGCACTGAAGCTTTCTTT. It is translated as CASSYRGGTEAFF.

This clone was counted once. The chain uses TRBV5-4 and TRBJ2-3, with D possibly matching TRBD1 (5 bases). V lost 4 bases and J 1 base, leaving 10 bases between the germline ends. The germline gives CDR1 SGHNT, CDR2 YYREEE (reference sequence). The CDR3 runs to 14 residues. In DNA form, the CDR3 reads TGTGCCAGCAGCATGCTAGGGGGCACAGATACGCAGTATTTT. Protein: CASSMLGGTDTQYF.

The chain recombines TRBV3-1 (or the pseudogene TRBV3-2) with TRBJ2-2; 7 bases align to TRBD2. CDR1 and CDR2 (germline): LGHDT, YNNKEL (reference sequence). There are 15 residues in the CDR3. The ends lost 1 base at V and 4 bases at J; junction bases unmatched: 3. The CDR3 here is CASSQGTRSTGELFF. The CDR3 DNA reads TGTGCCAGCAGCCAAGGGACTAGGAGCACCGGGGAGCTGTTTTTT.

The chain is built from TRBV6-6 and TRBJ1-3; D call uncertain. V was trimmed by 5 bases and J by 4 bases, leaving 15 bases between them. The CDR3 length is 15 residues. Germline CDR1 reads MNHNY; CDR2 reads SVGAGI (reference sequence). The CDR3 protein is CASSDSSRTGNTIYF. In nucleotides, the CDR3 is TGTGCCAGCAGTGATTCTTCCAGGACCGGAAACACCATATATTTT.

V gene TRBV28 combines with J gene TRBJ2-7, with D perhaps matching TRBD2 (5 bases). This CDR3 is built from 16 residues. The germline V gene has CDR1 MDHEN and CDR2 SYDVKM. V was clipped by 6 bases and J by 1 base, with 19 bases between them. CDR3: CASSRTGLTSSYEQYF. DNA of the CDR3: TGTGCCAGCAGCCGAACCGGACTGACCAGTTCCTACGAGCAGTACTTC.

This clone has only one observation. This rearrangement joins TRBV9 to TRBJ2-2; 11 bases are a match to TRBD2. CDR1 is SGDLS, CDR2 YYNGEE, per germline. The CDR3 consists of 17 residues. The ends lost 0 bases at V and 4 bases at J; junction bases unmatched: 5. In DNA, the CDR3 is TGTGCCAGCAGCGTAGGTCTAGCGGGGGGAAGCACCGGGGAGCTGTTTTTT. Its translation is CASSVGLAGGSTGELFF.

The J gene is TRBJ1-3, the V gene TRBV3-1 (or the pseudogene TRBV3-2), with D perhaps matching TRBD1 (6 bases). CDR3 size: 14 residues. Germline values: CDR1 LGHDT, CDR2 YNNKEL (reference sequence). Trimming left V 2 bases short and J 4 bases short, with 9 bases between. CDR3: CASSQQGFGNTIYF. The CDR3 DNA reads TGTGCCAGCAGCCAACAGGGGTTCGGAAACACCATATATTTT.

V is TRBV6-4 and J is TRBJ2-1; 7 bases match TRBD1. The CDR3 contains 14 residues. The V and J ends lost 3 bases and 5 bases, in that order; junction bases with no gene match: 4. The V gene's germline CDR1 is MRHNA and CDR2 SNTAGT. The CDR3 here is CASSEGTANNEQFF. The CDR3 DNA is TGTGCCAGCAGTGAGGGGACAGCGAACAATGAGCAGTTCTTC.

The J gene is TRBJ2-1, the V gene TRBV10-3; TRBD2 matches 7 bases. The V segment lost 9 bases and the J segment 8 bases; nucleotides outside the gene matches: 10. This CDR3 comprises 13 residues. Germline CDR1 reads ENHRY; CDR2 reads SYGVKD. CDR3 sequence (DNA): TGTGCCATTAGTAGCGGGTTGGTTTATGAGCAGTTCTTC. As protein: CAISSGLVYEQFF.